Listed here are 9 T cell receptor beta chains from one sample, sequenced in a study of blood T cell repertoires in COVID-19. Profiling relied on immunoSEQ multiplex PCR, and the TCRdb table lists in-frame clones only, not all of them. Here the sample spans over 50,000 clones, more than 85% being singletons. Sequenced material: peripheral blood. The receptors come from a man between 50 and 59 years old with active COVID-19.

This clone turned up a few times. The chain employs TRBV3-1 (or the pseudogene TRBV3-2) and TRBJ1-5; the match to TRBD1 covers 8 bases. The CDR3 has 14 amino acids. Looked up from germline, CDR1 is LGHDT and CDR2 is YNNKEL (reference sequence). V trimming: 0 bases; J trimming: 6 bases; junction bases outside the gene matches: 1. The chain's CDR3 is CASSQDDRGQPQHF. As DNA, the CDR3 is TGTGCCAGCAGCCAAGACGACAGGGGTCAGCCCCAGCATTTT.

This chain uses TRBV5-1 with TRBJ2-7; D unclear. The CDR3 covers 14 residues. V gave up 1 base and J gave up 2 bases, with 10 bases separating them. CDR1 and CDR2 (germline): SGHRS, YFSETQ. CDR3 nucleotides: TGCGCCAGCAGCTTGAGTACCCCTACCTACGAGCAGTACTTC. It is translated as CASSLSTPTYEQYF.

V gene TRBV7-2 combines with J gene TRBJ2-5; D is perhaps TRBD2 (7 bases). The J call is uncertain, as TRBJ2-7 better fits the DNA end. The CDR3 runs to 18 residues. Germline CDR1 is SGHTA and CDR2 is FQGNSA. The CDR3 DNA reads TGTGCCAGCAGCTTAGCCTCTTTAGGGGGGAGGGCTAGCCACGAGCAGTACTTC. It encodes CASSLASLGGRASHEQYF.

This rearrangement joins TRBV19 to TRBJ1-1; a weak D match, TRBD1 (6 bases). The CDR3 is 14 amino acids. CDR1 and CDR2 (germline): LNHDA, SQIVND (reference sequence). Trimming pared 8 bases from V and 3 bases from J, leaving 16 bases between. The CDR3 loop is CASYRSRGYTEAFF. Here the CDR3 DNA reads TGTGCCAGTTATCGATCCAGGGGATACACTGAAGCTTTCTTT.

The chain joins TRBV3-1 (or the pseudogene TRBV3-2) to TRBJ2-1; 7 nucleotides align to TRBD2. Germline V CDR1 and CDR2: LGHDT, YNNKEL (reference sequence). This CDR3 spans 14 amino acids. J was trimmed by 4 bases and V by 9 bases; bases with no gene match: 9. This CDR3 is CASQSGTTYNEQFF. The CDR3 coding sequence is TGTGCCAGTCAATCGGGGACTACGTACAATGAGCAGTTCTTC.

The chain recombines TRBV6-5 with TRBJ1-2; tentatively, D is TRBD1 (6 bases). The CDR3 is 14 residues long. Trimming took 2 bases from V and 5 from J, leaving 12 bases between them. Germline V gene lookup returns CDR1 MNHEY and CDR2 SVGAGI. CDR3 sequence reads: CASSYRMTGYGYTF. The CDR3 DNA reads TGTGCCAGCAGTTACCGTATGACAGGTTATGGCTACACCTTC.

In its sample, this clone was seen once. The chain employs TRBV18 and TRBJ1-6; weak D call: TRBD1 (5 bases). V lost 3 bases and J 0 bases, leaving 15 bases between the germline ends. The CDR3 is made up of 18 amino acids. Germline values: CDR1 KGHSH, CDR2 LQKENI. CDR3 sequence (DNA): TGTGCCAGCTCACCCTCGGGACTGCGGAGCTCCTATAATTCACCCCTCCACTTT. This sequence encodes CASSPSGLRSSYNSPLHF. The full variable domain, with the rest looked up from reference TRBV18 and TRBJ1-6, is NAGVMQNPRHLVRRRGQEARLRCSPMKGHSHVYWYRQLPEEGLKFMVYLQKENIIDESGMPKERFSAEFPKEGPSILRIQQVVRGDSAAYFCASSPSGLRSSYNSPLHFGNGTRLTVT.

The genes are TRBV15 and TRBJ1-1; tentative D call: TRBD1 (5 bases). The CDR3 contains 13 residues. The V end was cut by 0 bases, the J end by 5 bases, with 7 bases between. Germline CDR1 is LNHNV and CDR2 is YYDKDF (reference sequence). The CDR3 DNA reads as TGTGCCACCAGCAGAGACAGGGTGACTGAAGCTTTCTTT. This codes for CATSRDRVTEAFF.

On this clone: One end of the junction varies from germline; a read error may be responsible. The chain recombines TRBV12-3 or TRBV12-4 with TRBJ2-7; no definite D call. The length of the CDR3 is 12 residues. The CDR3: CASSSLYLELYF. The CDR3 nucleotides are TGTGCCAGCAGTTCGCTTTATCTAGAGCTGTACTTC.